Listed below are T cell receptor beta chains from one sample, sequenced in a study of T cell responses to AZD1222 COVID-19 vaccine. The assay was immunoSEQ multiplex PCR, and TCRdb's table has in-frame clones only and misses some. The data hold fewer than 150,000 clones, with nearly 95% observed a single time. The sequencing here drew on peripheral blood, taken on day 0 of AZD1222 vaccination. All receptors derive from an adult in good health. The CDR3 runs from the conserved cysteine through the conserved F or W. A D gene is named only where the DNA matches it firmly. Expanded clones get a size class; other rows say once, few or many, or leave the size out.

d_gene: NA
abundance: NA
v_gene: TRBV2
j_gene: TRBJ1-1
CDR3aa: CASRALGRSNTEAFF
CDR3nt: TGTGCCAGCAGGGCCCTGGGACGGTCGAACACTGAAGCTTTCTTT

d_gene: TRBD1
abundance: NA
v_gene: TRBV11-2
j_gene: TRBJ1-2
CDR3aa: CASSARDRDYGYTF
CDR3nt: TGTGCCAGCAGCGCCAGGGACAGGGACTATGGCTACACCTTC

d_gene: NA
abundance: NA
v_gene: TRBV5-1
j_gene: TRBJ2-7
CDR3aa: CASSEDSTSYEQYF
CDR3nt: TGCGCCAGCAGCGAGGACAGTACCTCCTACGAGCAGTACTTC

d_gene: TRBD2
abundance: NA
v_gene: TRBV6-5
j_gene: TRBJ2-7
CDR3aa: CASGREGTYEQYF
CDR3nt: TGTGCCAGCGGCCGGGAGGGGACCTACGAGCAGTACTTC

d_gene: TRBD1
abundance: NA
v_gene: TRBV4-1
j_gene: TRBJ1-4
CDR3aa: CASSQGDRGRGATNEKLFF
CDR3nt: TGCGCCAGCAGCCAAGGGGACAGGGGGAGAGGAGCAACTAATGAAAAACTGTTTTTT

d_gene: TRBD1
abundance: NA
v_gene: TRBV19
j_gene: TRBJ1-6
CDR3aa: CASSRRGDSPLHF
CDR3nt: TGTGCCAGTAGTCGCAGGGGGGATTCACCCCTCCACTTT

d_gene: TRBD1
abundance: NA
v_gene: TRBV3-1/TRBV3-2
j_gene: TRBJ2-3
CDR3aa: CASSQPGQGARDTQYF
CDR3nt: TGTGCCAGCAGCCAACCGGGACAGGGGGCGCGTGATACGCAGTATTTT

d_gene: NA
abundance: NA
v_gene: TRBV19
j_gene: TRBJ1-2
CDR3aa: CASSRWANYGYTF
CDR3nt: TGTGCCAGTAGTAGGTGGGCTAACTATGGCTACACCTTC

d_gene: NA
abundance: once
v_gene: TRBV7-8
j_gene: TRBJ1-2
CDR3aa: CASSLRVNYGYTF
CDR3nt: TGTGCCAGCAGCTTAAGGGTTAACTATGGCTACACCTTC

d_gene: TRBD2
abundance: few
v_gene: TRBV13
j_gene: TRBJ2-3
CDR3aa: CASSSLLAGGDTQYF
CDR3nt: TGTGCCAGCAGCTCCCTGCTAGCGGGGGGTGATACGCAGTATTTT

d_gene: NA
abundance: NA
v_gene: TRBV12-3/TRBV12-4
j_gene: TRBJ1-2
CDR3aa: CASRRGQICTF
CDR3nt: TGTGCCAGCAGGAGGGGACAAATTTGCACCTTC

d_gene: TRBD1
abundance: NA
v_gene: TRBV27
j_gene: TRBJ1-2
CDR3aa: CASSHGTGGIYGYTF
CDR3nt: TGTGCCAGCAGTCACGGAACAGGGGGAATATATGGCTACACCTTC

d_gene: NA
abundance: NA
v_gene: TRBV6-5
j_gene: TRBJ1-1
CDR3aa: CASSYLGGSTEAFF
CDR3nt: TGTGCCAGCAGTTATTTGGGAGGTAGCACTGAAGCTTTCTTT

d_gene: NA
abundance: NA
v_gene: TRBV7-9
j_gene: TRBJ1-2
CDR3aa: CASSLEGYGYTF
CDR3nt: TGTGCCAGCAGCTTAGAGGGTTATGGCTACACCTTC

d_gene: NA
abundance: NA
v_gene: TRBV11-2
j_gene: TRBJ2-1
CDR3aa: CASSLGPGSYNEQFF
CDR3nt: TGTGCCAGCAGCTTAGGACCTGGGTCCTACAATGAGCAGTTCTTC

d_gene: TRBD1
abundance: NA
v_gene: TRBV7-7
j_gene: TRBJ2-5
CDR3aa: CASSLGVGTGSETQYF
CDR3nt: TGTGCTAGCAGCTTAGGTGTTGGGACAGGGTCGGAGACCCAGTACTTC

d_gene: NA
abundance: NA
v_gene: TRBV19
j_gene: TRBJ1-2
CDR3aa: CASSTRTDGGAYGYTF
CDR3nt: TGTGCCAGTAGTACCCGAACGGACGGGGGAGCTTATGGCTACACCTTC

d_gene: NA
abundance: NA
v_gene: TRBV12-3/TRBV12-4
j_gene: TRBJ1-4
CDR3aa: CASSPDNEKLFF
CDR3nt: TGTGCCAGCAGTCCAGACAATGAAAAACTGTTTTTT

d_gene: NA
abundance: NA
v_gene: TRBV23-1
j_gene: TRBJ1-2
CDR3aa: CASSQSRLPGRLRDYGYTF
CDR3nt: TGCGCCAGCAGTCAATCCAGACTACCAGGGAGACTTCGGGACTATGGCTACACCTTC

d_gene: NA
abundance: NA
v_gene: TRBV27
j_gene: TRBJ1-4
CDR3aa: CASSLVGLGDEKLFF
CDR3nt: TGTGCCAGCAGTTTAGTGGGGCTAGGAGATGAAAAACTGTTTTTT

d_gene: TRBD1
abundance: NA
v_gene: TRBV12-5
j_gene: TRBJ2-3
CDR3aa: CASGLVRDRRPSSTDTQYF
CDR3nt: TGTGCTAGTGGTTTGGTCCGGGACAGGAGGCCCAGTAGCACAGATACGCAGTATTTT

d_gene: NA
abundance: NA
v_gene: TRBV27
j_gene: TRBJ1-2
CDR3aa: CASSPLSQGNYGYTF
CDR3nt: TGTGCCAGCAGCCCCCTTTCACAGGGCAACTATGGCTACACCTTC

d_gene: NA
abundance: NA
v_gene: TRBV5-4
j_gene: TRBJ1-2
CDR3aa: CASSLDYYGYTF
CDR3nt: TGTGCCAGCAGCCTCGATTACTATGGCTACACCTTC

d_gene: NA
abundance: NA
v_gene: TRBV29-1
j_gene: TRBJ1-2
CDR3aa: CSVGQTRWGYTF
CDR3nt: TGCAGCGTTGGACAGACTCGTTGGGGCTACACCTTC

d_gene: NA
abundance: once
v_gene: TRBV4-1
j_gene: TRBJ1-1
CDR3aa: CASSQDLQGGNTEAFF
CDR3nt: TGCGCCAGCAGCCAAGATCTTCAAGGCGGAAACACTGAAGCTTTCTTT

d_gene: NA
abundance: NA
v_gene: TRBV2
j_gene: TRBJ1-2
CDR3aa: CARWDANYGYTF
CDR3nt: TGTGCCAGGTGGGATGCTAACTATGGCTACACCTTC

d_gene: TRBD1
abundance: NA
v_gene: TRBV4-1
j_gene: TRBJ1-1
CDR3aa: CASSHLPGQGAVAEAFF
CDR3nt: TGCGCCAGCAGCCACCTCCCGGGACAGGGGGCAGTCGCTGAAGCTTTCTTT

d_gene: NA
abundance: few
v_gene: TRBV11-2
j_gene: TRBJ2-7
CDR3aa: CASSENRDPSYEQYF
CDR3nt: TGTGCCAGCAGCGAAAACCGGGACCCGAGCTACGAGCAGTACTTC

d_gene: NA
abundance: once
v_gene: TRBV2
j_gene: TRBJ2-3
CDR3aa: CASSLVTDTQYF
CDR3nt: TGTGCCAGCAGCTTGGTCACAGATACGCAGTATTTT

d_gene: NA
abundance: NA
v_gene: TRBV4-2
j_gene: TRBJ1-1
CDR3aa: CATRGMNTEAFF
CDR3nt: TGTGCCACACGAGGAATGAACACTGAAGCTTTCTTT

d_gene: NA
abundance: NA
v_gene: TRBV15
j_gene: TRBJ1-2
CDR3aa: CATSRDRAGARGYTF
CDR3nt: TGTGCCACCAGCAGAGATAGGGCAGGGGCCCGTGGCTACACCTTC

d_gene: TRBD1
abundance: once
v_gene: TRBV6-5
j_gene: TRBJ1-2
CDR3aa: CASTLGTGDGYTF
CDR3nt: TGTGCCAGCACCCTAGGGACAGGGGATGGCTACACCTTC

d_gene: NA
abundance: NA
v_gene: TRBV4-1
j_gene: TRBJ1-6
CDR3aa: CASSLGVPPLHF
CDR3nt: TGCGCCAGCAGCCTCGGCGTTCCACCCCTCCACTTT

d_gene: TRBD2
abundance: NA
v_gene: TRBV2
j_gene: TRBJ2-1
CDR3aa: CASSVPSSGGADEQFF
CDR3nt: TGTGCCAGCAGTGTGCCCTCTAGCGGGGGGGCCGATGAGCAGTTCTTC

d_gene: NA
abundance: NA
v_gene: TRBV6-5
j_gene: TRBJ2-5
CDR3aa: CASSYMRTKETQYF
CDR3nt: TGTGCCAGCAGTTACATGCGGACTAAAGAGACCCAGTACTTC

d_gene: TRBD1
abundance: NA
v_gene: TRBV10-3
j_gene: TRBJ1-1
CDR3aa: CAIKQGHTEAFF
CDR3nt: TGTGCCATCAAACAGGGGCACACTGAAGCTTTCTTT

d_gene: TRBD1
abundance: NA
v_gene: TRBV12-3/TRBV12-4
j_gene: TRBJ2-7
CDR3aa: CASSSTGGYEQYF
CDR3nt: TGTGCCAGCAGTTCGACAGGGGGCTACGAGCAGTACTTC

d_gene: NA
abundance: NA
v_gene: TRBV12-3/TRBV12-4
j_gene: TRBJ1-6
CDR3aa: CASSLGPSAPLHF
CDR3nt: TGTGCCAGCAGTCTCGGACCATCCGCACCCCTCCACTTT

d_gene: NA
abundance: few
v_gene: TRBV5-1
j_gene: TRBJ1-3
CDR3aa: CASRGDRTGNTIYF
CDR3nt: TGCGCCAGCAGGGGGGACCGGACTGGAAACACCATATATTTT

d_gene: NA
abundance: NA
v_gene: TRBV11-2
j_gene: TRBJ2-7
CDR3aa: CASSLSRAGVYEQYF
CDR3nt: TGTGCCAGCAGCTTATCCCGGGCAGGGGTCTACGAGCAGTACTTC

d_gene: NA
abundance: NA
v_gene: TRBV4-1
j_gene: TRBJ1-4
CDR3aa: CASSPQLGMINEKLFF
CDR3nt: TGCGCCAGCAGCCCCCAATTGGGGATGATTAATGAAAAACTGTTTTTT

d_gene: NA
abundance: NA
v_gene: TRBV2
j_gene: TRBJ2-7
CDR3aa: CASSATVGTYEQYF
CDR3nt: TGTGCCAGCAGTGCGACAGTGGGCACCTACGAGCAGTACTTC

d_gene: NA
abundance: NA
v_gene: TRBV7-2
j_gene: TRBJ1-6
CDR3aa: CASSLLLVRVGSYNSPLHF
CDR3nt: TGTGCCAGCAGCTTATTATTGGTGAGGGTGGGCTCCTATAATTCACCCCTCCACTTT

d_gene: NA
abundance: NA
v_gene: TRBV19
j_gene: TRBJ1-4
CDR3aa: CASRTTGTTNEKLFF
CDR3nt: TGTGCCAGTAGAACAACCGGGACAACTAATGAAAAACTGTTTTTT